A single sample is the source of the 29 T cell receptor beta chains below, sequenced in a study of human T cells and chemical hapten exposure. The time point is: patch test 1, 2 weeks after DPC sensitization. The treatment here: therapeutic diphenylcyclopropenone sensitization with weekly scalp DPC. From the RACE reads, TCRdb called clonotypes with MiXCR, one entry per CDR3 protein. The sample lists more than 90,000 distinct CDR3 sequences; 10% to 13% were seen once. The specimen comprised whole blood, sampled in connection with sensitization to the hapten diphenylcyclopropenone (DPC). The receptor set was obtained from a man in his forties with alopecia areata. Some clones in this sample may be carry-over from other donors' samples.

The chain employs TRBV5-5 and TRBJ2-7; the D gene could be TRBD1 or TRBD2 (5 bases each). V shed 4 bases and J shed 3 bases, with 14 bases lying between them. The CDR3 consists of 14 residues. From germline, CDR1 is SGHKS and CDR2 YYEKEE (reference sequence). CDR3 sequence: CASSRGTDLYEQYV. CDR3 nucleotides: TGTGCCAGCAGCCGAGGGACCGATCTCTACGAGCAGTACGTC.

In its sample, this clonotype was seen many times. The chain couples TRBV5-5 to TRBJ1-1, with 7 bases matching TRBD1. The J segment lost 7 bases and the V segment lost 4 bases, leaving 4 bases of the junction unmatched. This CDR3 is 12 amino acids long. CDR1 and CDR2 from the germline V gene are SGHKS and YYEKEE (reference sequence). CDR3 coding DNA: TGTGCCAGCAGCCAGGGACAGCTTGAAGCTTTCTTT. This translates into CASSQGQLEAFF. The entire variable domain, with the rest obtained from reference TRBV5-5 and TRBJ1-1, is as follows: DAGVTQSPTHLIKTRGQQVTLRCSPISGHKSVSWYQQVLGQGPQFIFQYYEKEERGRGNFPDRFSARQFPNYSSELNVNALLLGDSALYLCASSQGQLEAFFGQGTRLTVV.

The chain recombines TRBV20-1 with TRBJ1-6; TRBD1 matches at 8 bases. J gave up 9 bases and V 3 bases, and 10 bases lay outside the gene matches. This CDR3 has 15 amino acids. Germline assignment: CDR1 DFQATT and CDR2 SNEGSKA (reference sequence). The DNA for the CDR3 is TGCAGTGCTAGCCGTAAGACAGGGGTTGGTTCACCCCTCCACTTT. As protein: CSASRKTGVGSPLHF.

This clonotype was recorded at least ten times. The rearrangement links TRBV7-2 to TRBJ1-1; TRBD1 aligns across 7 bases. Germline values: CDR1 SGHTA, CDR2 FQGNSA. The CDR3 consists of 15 residues. V trimming: 1 base; J trimming: 9 bases; junction bases outside the gene matches: 11. The CDR3 here is CASSLETGREGKAFF. CDR3 in DNA: TGTGCCAGCAGCTTAGAGACAGGGAGGGAAGGTAAAGCTTTCTTT.

V usage is TRBV6-5 and J usage is TRBJ2-2; TRBD1 aligns across 9 bases. The CDR3 extends over 16 amino acids. J was trimmed by 6 bases and V by 2 bases; bases with no gene match: 7. Germline values: CDR1 MNHEY, CDR2 SVGAGI. The CDR3 reads CASSYHPGQGAGELFF. For the CDR3, the DNA is TGTGCCAGCAGTTACCATCCGGGACAGGGAGCCGGGGAGCTGTTTTTT.

This rearrangement joins TRBV10-3 to TRBJ2-7, with a tentative D call TRBD1 (6 bases). CDR3 size: 13 residues. Per the germline V gene, CDR1 is ENHRY and CDR2 is SYGVKD. V was clipped by 4 bases and J by 1 base, with 8 bases between them. The DNA for the CDR3 is TGTGCCATCAGTGGAACAGGGTCCTACGAGCAGTACGTC. Its protein product is CAISGTGSYEQYV.

The chain joins TRBV3-2 to TRBJ1-5. TRBV3-2 is classified as a pseudogene. The CDR3 has 12 residues. CDR3 loop: CASSRRRQPQHF. The CDR3 region has the DNA TGTGCCAGCAGCCGTCGGCGGCAGCCCCAGCATTTT.

The table lists this clonotype with a few counts. The chain uses TRBV6-6 and TRBJ1-2; no reliable D call. The germline V and J ends were trimmed by 0 bases and 2 bases, with 13 bases remaining between them. The CDR3 loop spans 16 amino acids. CDR1 and CDR2 from the germline V gene are MNHNY and SVGAGI (reference sequence). CDR3 DNA: TGTGCCAGCAGTTACTCGAACGCAGCCACCAACTATGGCTACACCTTC. Translating gives CASSYSNAATNYGYTF.

In its sample, this clonotype was seen many times. This chain links TRBV30 with TRBJ1-1; no definite D call. This CDR3 spans 16 amino acids. Germline CDR1 and CDR2: GTSNPN and SVGIG (reference sequence). Trimming left V 1 base short and J 0 bases short, with 15 bases between. CDR3 sequence: CAWSAVRGTLNTEAFF. The CDR3 nucleotides are TGTGCCTGGAGTGCGGTACGAGGAACGTTGAACACTGAAGCTTTCTTT.

The V gene is TRBV7-2, the J gene TRBJ2-7, with D hard to call. The length of the CDR3 is 15 residues. Germline V gives CDR1 SGHTA, CDR2 FQGNSA. V lost 2 bases and J lost 0, with 11 bases in between. CDR3: CASSLSDVSSYEQYF. The CDR3 DNA sequence: TGTGCCAGCAGCTTATCGGACGTGAGCTCCTACGAGCAGTACTTC. The entire variable domain, with the rest obtained from reference TRBV7-2 and TRBJ2-7, is as follows: GAGVSQSPSNKVTEKGKDVELRCDPISGHTALYWYRQSLGQGLEFLIYFQGNSAPDKSGLPSDRFSAERTGGSVSTLTIQRTQQEDSAVYLCASSLSDVSSYEQYFGPGTRLTVT.

This chain joins TRBV4-1 and TRBJ2-7; the match to TRBD2 covers 7 bases. V shed 2 bases and J 0 bases; nucleotides not matched to a gene: 7. This CDR3 spans 16 amino acids. Germline V gives CDR1 MGHRA, CDR2 YSYEKL. The CDR3 here is CASSQQWEGPSYEQYF. CDR3 DNA: TGCGCCAGCAGCCAACAGTGGGAGGGCCCCTCCTACGAGCAGTACTTC.

This clonotype was seen only a few times. CDR3 protein: CASSPEQVVNTGELFF. CDR3 DNA: TGTGCCAGCTCACCCGAGCAGGTGGTGAACACCGGGGAGCTGTTTTTT. V is TRBV18 and J is TRBJ2-2; D unresolved. The V gene's germline CDR1 is KGHSH and CDR2 LQKENI. Trimming removed 3 bases at V and 1 base at J, with 12 bases between. The CDR3 is 16 amino acids.

This clonotype appeared a few times. V usage is TRBV28 and J usage is TRBJ2-5; 10 bases map to TRBD2. The CDR3 covers 17 residues. V trimming: 3 bases; J trimming: 7 bases; junction bases outside the gene matches: 14. Germline V gives CDR1 MDHEN, CDR2 SYDVKM. This chain's CDR3 is CASSFGRGTSAPMTQYF. Written as DNA, the CDR3 is TGTGCCAGCAGTTTCGGACGCGGGACTAGCGCCCCCATGACCCAGTACTTC.

This chain links TRBV11-2 with TRBJ1-1, with 7 bases that match TRBD1. The V and J ends lost 4 bases and 1 base, in that order; junction bases with no gene match: 9. The CDR3 has 16 residues. Germline CDR1 SGHAT, CDR2 FQNNGV. CDR3 region: CASSSPGGQANTEAFF. DNA for the CDR3: TGTGCCAGCAGCTCCCCAGGGGGTCAGGCGAACACTGAAGCTTTCTTT. Filled out from reference TRBV11-2 and TRBJ1-1, the complete variable domain reads EAGVAQSPRYKIIEKRQSVAFWCNPISGHATLYWYQQILGQGPKLLIQFQNNGVVDDSQLPKDRFSAERLKGVDSTLKIQPAKLEDSAVYLCASSSPGGQANTEAFFGQGTRLTVV.

This chain links TRBV12-3 or TRBV12-4 with TRBJ2-1; 8 nucleotides agree with TRBD2. J lost 3 bases, V lost 5 bases, and 3 bases had no gene match. The CDR3 runs 14 residues. CDR3 loop: CASSRSGVYNEQFF. CDR3 in DNA: TGTGCCAGCAGTCGTAGCGGGGTCTACAATGAGCAGTTCTTC.

V is TRBV30 and J is TRBJ1-2, with a tentative D call TRBD1 (6 bases). This CDR3 has 12 amino acids. The V end was cut by 3 bases, the J end by 1 base, with 6 bases between. Germline V gives CDR1 GTSNPN, CDR2 SVGIG (reference sequence). DNA for the CDR3: TGTGCCTGGAGACAGGGTAACTATGGCTACACCTTC. This gives the protein CAWRQGNYGYTF.

This chain connects TRBV3-1 to TRBJ1-4, with D possibly TRBD1 on 5 matching bases. V was clipped by 5 bases and J by 9 bases, with 10 bases between them. Germline lookup yields CDR1 LGHDT and CDR2 YNNKEL (reference sequence). The CDR3 extends over 12 amino acids. This chain's CDR3 is CASSSEGQKLFF. CDR3 DNA sequence: TGTGCCAGCAGCTCAGAGGGACAAAAACTGTTTTTT.

J is TRBJ2-5 and V is TRBV28, with TRBD2 matching over 10 bases. This CDR3 comprises 16 residues. Germline CDR1 is MDHEN and CDR2 is SYDVKM. Losses at the gene ends were 4 bases for V and 4 bases for J; bases not matched to a gene: 9. The CDR3 coding sequence is TGTGCCAGCAGTTCTAACCTAGCGGGAGTTTCAGAGACCCAGTACTTC. It is translated as CASSSNLAGVSETQYF.

The chain links TRBV4-1 to TRBJ2-7; TRBD2 matches at 8 bases. The trim removed 0 bases at V and 3 bases at J, leaving 7 bases unmatched. The CDR3 extends over 16 amino acids. CDR1 and CDR2 from the germline V gene are MGHRA and YSYEKL. CDR3 protein: CASSQEALADFYEQYV. CDR3 in DNA: TGCGCCAGCAGCCAAGAGGCACTAGCGGACTTCTACGAGCAGTACGTC.

This clonotype has a handful of counts. The chain recombines TRBV27 with TRBJ1-1; no reliable D call. The CDR3 has 17 residues. Trimming took off 0 bases at V and 0 bases at J, with 14 bases between the two ends. Looked up from germline, CDR1 is MNHEY and CDR2 is SMNVEV (reference sequence). CDR3 DNA sequence: TGTGCCAGCAGTTTATCGTTTCCAGTCTCAATGAACACTGAAGCTTTCTTT. Its translation: CASSLSFPVSMNTEAFF.

In its sample, this clonotype was seen a few times. The chain employs TRBV29-1 and TRBJ2-5; D is unresolved. V shed 7 bases and J shed 2 bases, with 5 bases lying between them. Germline V gene lookup returns CDR1 SQVTM and CDR2 ANQGSEA. The CDR3 is 10 residues long. CDR3: CSGDQETQYF. Written as DNA, the CDR3 is TGCAGCGGTGATCAAGAGACCCAGTACTTC.

This chain's CDR3 is CASSKAPGRCNEQYV. CDR3 sequence (DNA): TGTGCCAGCAGCAAAGCGCCTGGCAGGTGCAACGAGCAGTACGTC. The chain couples TRBV21-1 to TRBJ2-7. TRBV21-1 has pseudogene status. The CDR3 length is 15 residues.

The CDR3 sequence: CASSLEPRPSNEQFF. CDR3 DNA sequence: TGCGCCAGCAGCTTGGAACCGAGGCCCTCCAATGAGCAGTTCTTC. V and J are TRBV5-1 and TRBJ2-1; no reliable D call. CDR1 and CDR2 from the germline V gene are SGHRS and YFSETQ. The length of the CDR3 is 15 residues. The germline V and J ends were trimmed by 0 bases and 6 bases, with 13 bases remaining between them.

This clonotype was observed a few times. The chain is built from TRBV6-1 and TRBJ2-7, with 11 bases lining up with TRBD2. Per the germline V gene, CDR1 is MNHNS and CDR2 is SASEGT. The trim removed 9 bases at V and 1 base at J, leaving 8 bases unmatched. The CDR3 has 15 residues. In DNA form, the CDR3 reads TGTGCCAGTGGACTAGCGGGCGATGGGTCCTACGAGCAGTACTTC. Its translation is CASGLAGDGSYEQYF.

This clonotype was observed a few times. This CDR3 reads CASSYDSSGSETQYF. In nucleotides, the CDR3 is TGTGCCAGCAGTTACGATTCTAGCGGGAGTGAGACCCAGTACTTC. The rearrangement joins TRBV6-2 or TRBV6-3 to TRBJ2-5, with TRBD2 matching over 10 bases. The CDR3 runs to 15 residues. Germline CDR1 is MNHEY and CDR2 is SVGEGT. The V and J ends lost 2 bases and 5 bases, in that order; junction bases with no gene match: 5.

This clonotype appeared many times. The rearrangement links TRBV29-1 to TRBJ1-2; D is uncertain. Trimming removed 6 bases from V and 3 bases from J, with 11 bases in between. CDR3 length equals 12 residues. Germline V lookup: CDR1 SQVTM, CDR2 ANQGSEA. The CDR3 nucleotides are TGCAGCGTATCGAACCAGGACTATGGCTACACCTTC. Translating it yields CSVSNQDYGYTF.

This clonotype was counted only a few times. This chain connects TRBV7-9 to TRBJ2-1, with D possibly TRBD2 on 6 matching bases. V lost 5 bases to trimming and J lost 4 bases, with 18 bases between them. The CDR3 runs 16 residues. From germline, CDR1 is SEHNR and CDR2 FQNEAQ (reference sequence). CDR3: CASSARLDSAYNEQFF. Here the CDR3 DNA reads TGTGCCAGCAGCGCCCGACTAGACTCGGCTTACAATGAGCAGTTCTTC.

V and J are TRBV20-1 and TRBJ2-4; D is uncertain. CDR3 size: 13 residues. V was shortened by 3 bases and J by 4 bases, with 10 bases between the two germline ends. Germline V CDR1 and CDR2: DFQATT, SNEGSKA (reference sequence). The CDR3 coding sequence is TGCAGTGCTAGTCTGGGCATTAAAAACATTCAGTACTTC. Translated, it gives CSASLGIKNIQYF.

This chain links TRBV28 with TRBJ2-7; D unresolved. CDR1 MDHEN and CDR2 SYDVKM come from the germline V gene. The V and J ends lost 2 bases and 0 bases respectively, with 14 bases between them. The length of the CDR3 is 16 residues. The CDR3 sequence is CASSLRVPHSSYEQYF. The DNA for the CDR3 is TGTGCCAGCAGTTTAAGGGTTCCGCATAGCTCCTACGAGCAGTACTTC.